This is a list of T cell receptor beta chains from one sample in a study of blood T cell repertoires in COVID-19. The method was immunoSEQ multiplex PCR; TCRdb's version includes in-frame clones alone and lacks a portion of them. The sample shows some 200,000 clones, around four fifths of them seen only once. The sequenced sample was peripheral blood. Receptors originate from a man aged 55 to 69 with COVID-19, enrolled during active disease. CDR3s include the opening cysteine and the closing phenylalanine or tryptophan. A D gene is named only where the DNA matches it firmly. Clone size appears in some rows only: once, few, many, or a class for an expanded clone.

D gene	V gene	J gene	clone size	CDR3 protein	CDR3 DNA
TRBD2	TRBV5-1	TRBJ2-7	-	CASRLGPSGTYEQYF	TGCGCCAGCAGGTTGGGGCCTAGCGGTACCTACGAGCAGTACTTC
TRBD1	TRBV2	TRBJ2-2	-	CASSVDRADTGELFF	TGTGCCAGCAGCGTGGACAGGGCGGACACCGGGGAGCTGTTTTTT
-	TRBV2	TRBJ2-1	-	CASRGTEAGGNEQFF	TGTGCCAGCAGAGGGACAGAAGCGGGCGGTAATGAGCAGTTCTTC
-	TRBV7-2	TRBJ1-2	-	CASGLEYTRGYTF	TGTGCCAGCGGGCTCGAGTATACTCGCGGCTACACCTTC
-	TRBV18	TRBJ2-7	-	CASSPRDGVYEQYF	TGTGCCAGCTCACCCCGCGACGGAGTCTACGAGCAGTACTTC
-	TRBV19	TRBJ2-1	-	CASSIGLVGPSGEQFF	TGTGCCAGTAGTATAGGATTGGTCGGCCCCTCGGGGGAGCAGTTCTTC
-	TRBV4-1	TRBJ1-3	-	CASSRSGQYSGNTIYF	TGCGCCAGCAGCCGGTCAGGACAGTACTCTGGAAACACCATATATTTT
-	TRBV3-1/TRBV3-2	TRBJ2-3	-	CASSQEAGEGPDTQYF	TGTGCCAGCAGCCAAGAAGCCGGAGAGGGCCCAGATACGCAGTATTTT
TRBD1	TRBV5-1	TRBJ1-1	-	CASSWGTGGMMGTEAFF	TGCGCCAGCAGCTGGGGGACAGGGGGCATGATGGGCACTGAAGCTTTCTTT
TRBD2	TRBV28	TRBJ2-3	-	CASSSAGGALYTQYF	TGTGCCAGCAGTTCTGCGGGGGGCGCCCTCTATACGCAGTATTTT
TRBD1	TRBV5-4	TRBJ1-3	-	CASSTQTGAGNTIYF	TGTGCCAGCAGCACCCAGACAGGGGCTGGAAACACCATATATTTT
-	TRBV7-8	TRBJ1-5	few	CASSRHQAPQPQHF	TGTGCCAGCAGCCGGCACCAGGCTCCTCAGCCCCAGCATTTT
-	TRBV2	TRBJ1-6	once	CASSVGQGRSPLHF	TGTGCCAGCAGTGTAGGGCAGGGTCGTTCACCCCTCCACTTT
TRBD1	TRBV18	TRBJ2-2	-	CASSSGQGDTGELFF	TGTGCCAGCTCATCTGGACAGGGTGATACCGGGGAGCTGTTTTTT
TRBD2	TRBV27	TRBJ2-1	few	CASSIAGGPYNEQFF	TGTGCCAGCAGTATAGCGGGAGGGCCATACAATGAGCAGTTCTTC
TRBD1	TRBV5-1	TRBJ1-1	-	CASSLADRDNTEAFF	TGCGCCAGCAGCTTGGCGGACAGGGACAACACTGAAGCTTTCTTT
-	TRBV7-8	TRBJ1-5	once	CASSLDGGGNQPQHF	TGTGCCAGCAGCTTGGACGGGGGTGGGAATCAGCCCCAGCATTTT
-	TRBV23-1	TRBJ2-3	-	CASSPPLISGYDSSTDTQYF	TGCGCCAGCAGTCCCCCTCTTATTAGCGGTTACGACTCTAGCACAGATACGCAGTATTTT
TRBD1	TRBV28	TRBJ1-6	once	CASTGQYNSPLHF	TGTGCCAGCACGGGACAGTATAATTCACCCCTCCACTTT
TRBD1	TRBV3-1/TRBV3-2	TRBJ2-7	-	CASSRGTGGSYEQYF	TGTGCCAGCAGCCGAGGGACAGGGGGCTCCTACGAGCAGTACTTC